Detailed here is one TCR beta chain. Its antigen remains unknown. From germline, CDR1 is MDHEN and CDR2 SYDVKM. V lost 5 bases, J lost 11 bases, and 5 bases lay in between. The CDR3 is 9 residues long. With MiXCR, TCRdb reprocessed the PCR reads. The sample yields 50,000 to 65,000 clones, approximately 4% seen once. All patients reached thyroid surgery having received no treatment beforehand. The sample is drawn from a study of metastatic and nonmetastatic thyroid tumors. At the level of the study: Patients with malignant and benign thyroid disease provided blood and tumor or nodule tissue, whose repertoires were compared. Study-level findings and limits: It was reported that TCR beta diversity was significantly higher in malignant thyroid tumors than benign nodules, in blood and tumor.

The clonotype originates from a female donor with papillary thyroid cancer or a benign thyroid nodule (not recorded which). Some clones in this sample may be carry-over from other donors' samples. Sequencing used blood. The chain is built from TRBV28 and TRBJ2-3; D not certain. The CDR3 bases are TGTGCCAGCAGTCCTTGGCAGTATTTT. Residues: CASSPWQYF. Full variable domain (remainder filled in from reference TRBV28 and TRBJ2-3): DVKVTQSSRYLVKRTGEKVFLECVQDMDHENMFWYRQDPGLGLRLIYFSYDVKMKEKGDIPEGYSVSREKKERFSLILESASTNQTSMYLCASSPWQYFGPGTRLTVL.